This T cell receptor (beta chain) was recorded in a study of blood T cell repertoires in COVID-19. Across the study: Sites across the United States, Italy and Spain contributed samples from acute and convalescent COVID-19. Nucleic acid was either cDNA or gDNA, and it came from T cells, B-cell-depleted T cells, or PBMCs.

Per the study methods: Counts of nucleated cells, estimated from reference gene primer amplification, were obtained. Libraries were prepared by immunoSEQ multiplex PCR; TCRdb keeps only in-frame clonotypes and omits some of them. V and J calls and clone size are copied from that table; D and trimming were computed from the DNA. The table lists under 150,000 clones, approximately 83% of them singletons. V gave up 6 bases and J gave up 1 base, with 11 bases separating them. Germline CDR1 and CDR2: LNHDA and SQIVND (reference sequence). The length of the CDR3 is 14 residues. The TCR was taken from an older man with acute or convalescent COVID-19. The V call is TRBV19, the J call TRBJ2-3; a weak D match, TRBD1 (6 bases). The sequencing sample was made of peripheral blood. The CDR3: CASSRDTGTDTQYF. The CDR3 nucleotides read TGTGCCAGTAGCCGGGACACTGGCACAGATACGCAGTATTTT.